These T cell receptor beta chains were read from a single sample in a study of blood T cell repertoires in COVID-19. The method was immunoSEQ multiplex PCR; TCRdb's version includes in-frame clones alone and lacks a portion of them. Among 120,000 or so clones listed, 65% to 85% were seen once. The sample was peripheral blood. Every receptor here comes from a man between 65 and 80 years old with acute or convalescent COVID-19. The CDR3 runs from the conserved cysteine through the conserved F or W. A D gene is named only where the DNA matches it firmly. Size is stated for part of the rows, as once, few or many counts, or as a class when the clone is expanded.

CDR3nt: TGCGCCAGCAGCGAGGGACAGGGGGGTTCACCCCTCCACTTT; CDR3aa: CASSEGQGGSPLHF; len: 14; v_gene: TRBV5-1; j_gene: TRBJ1-6; abundance: -; d_gene: TRBD1
CDR3nt: TGTGCCAGCAGCCAAGCGGCCGGGACTACCGAGTCTGGGGCCAACGTCCTGACTTTC; CDR3aa: CASSQAAGTTESGANVLTF; len: 19; v_gene: TRBV4-2; j_gene: TRBJ2-6; abundance: -; d_gene: TRBD2
CDR3nt: TGTGCCAGCAGCTTAGGGAGGGGAGATTCACCCCTCCACTTT; CDR3aa: CASSLGRGDSPLHF; len: 14; v_gene: TRBV11-1; j_gene: TRBJ1-6; abundance: few; d_gene: -
CDR3nt: TGCGCCAGCAGTCAGACCGGGACAGGGATAACCTACGAGCAGTACTTC; CDR3aa: CASSQTGTGITYEQYF; len: 16; v_gene: TRBV23-1; j_gene: TRBJ2-7; abundance: -; d_gene: TRBD1
CDR3nt: TGTGCCAGCAGTCCACCCGGGACAGTGAATGAAAAACTGTTTTTT; CDR3aa: CASSPPGTVNEKLFF; len: 15; v_gene: TRBV28; j_gene: TRBJ1-4; abundance: -; d_gene: TRBD1
CDR3nt: TGTGCCAGCAGCCAGCAGGGGGCTGGAAACACCATATATTTT; CDR3aa: CASSQQGAGNTIYF; len: 14; v_gene: TRBV3-1/TRBV3-2; j_gene: TRBJ1-3; abundance: few; d_gene: TRBD1
CDR3nt: TGTGCCAGCAGCTACCCGGGAAAGAACACCGGGGAGCTGTTTTTT; CDR3aa: CASSYPGKNTGELFF; len: 15; v_gene: TRBV5-4; j_gene: TRBJ2-2; abundance: few; d_gene: -
CDR3nt: TGCGCCAGCAGCTTGGCCGGGGAGGACACCTACGAGCAGTACTTC; CDR3aa: CASSLAGEDTYEQYF; len: 15; v_gene: TRBV5-1; j_gene: TRBJ2-7; abundance: -; d_gene: -
CDR3nt: TGCGCCAGCAGCTTGGTCGGTCCCGGGGAGCTGTTTTTT; CDR3aa: CASSLVGPGELFF; len: 13; v_gene: TRBV5-1; j_gene: TRBJ2-2; abundance: once; d_gene: -
CDR3nt: TGTGCCAGCCACAGGGGTACGGGCTATGGCTACACCTTC; CDR3aa: CASHRGTGYGYTF; len: 13; v_gene: TRBV19; j_gene: TRBJ1-2; abundance: -; d_gene: TRBD1
CDR3nt: TGCGCCAGCAGACCAACCTTTAGCGGGGGCGAAGAGACCCAGTACTTC; CDR3aa: CASRPTFSGGEETQYF; len: 16; v_gene: TRBV4-1; j_gene: TRBJ2-5; abundance: -; d_gene: TRBD2
CDR3nt: TGTGCCAGTAGTACCCGGGACATCGCCTACGAGCAGTACTTC; CDR3aa: CASSTRDIAYEQYF; len: 14; v_gene: TRBV19; j_gene: TRBJ2-7; abundance: -; d_gene: -
CDR3nt: TGTGCCAGCAGCCAAGGGGGGTGGGAGGCAAATCAGCCCCAGCATTTT; CDR3aa: CASSQGGWEANQPQHF; len: 16; v_gene: TRBV4-2; j_gene: TRBJ1-5; abundance: -; d_gene: -
CDR3nt: TGTGCCAGCAGTTGGAATACAGGGAAAGGCAATCAGCCCCAGCATTTT; CDR3aa: CASSWNTGKGNQPQHF; len: 16; v_gene: TRBV6-6; j_gene: TRBJ1-5; abundance: -; d_gene: -
CDR3nt: TGTGCCAGCAGCAAACAGGATCAGCCCCAGCATTTT; CDR3aa: CASSKQDQPQHF; len: 12; v_gene: TRBV21-1; j_gene: TRBJ1-5; abundance: -; d_gene: -
CDR3nt: TGTGCCAGCAGCGTATACCGGGACACGAGGGAGACCCAGTACTTC; CDR3aa: CASSVYRDTRETQYF; len: 15; v_gene: TRBV7-9; j_gene: TRBJ2-5; abundance: -; d_gene: -
CDR3nt: TGTGCCAGCAGCCTGGGACAGTTCTACATGAACACTGAAGCTTTCTTT; CDR3aa: CASSLGQFYMNTEAFF; len: 16; v_gene: TRBV3-1/TRBV3-2; j_gene: TRBJ1-1; abundance: -; d_gene: TRBD1
CDR3nt: TGTGCCAGCAATGGTCCGGGACAGGGGATCCAGCCCCAGCATTTT; CDR3aa: CASNGPGQGIQPQHF; len: 15; v_gene: TRBV28; j_gene: TRBJ1-5; abundance: once; d_gene: TRBD1
CDR3nt: TGTGCCAGCAGTTCAGGAGCGGGGAAGCCCACAGATACGCAGTATTTT; CDR3aa: CASSSGAGKPTDTQYF; len: 16; v_gene: TRBV28; j_gene: TRBJ2-3; abundance: once; d_gene: TRBD2
CDR3nt: TGTGCCAGCAGTGAGTTCCAGGGGACACCTGATACGCAGTATTTT; CDR3aa: CASSEFQGTPDTQYF; len: 15; v_gene: TRBV25-1; j_gene: TRBJ2-3; abundance: -; d_gene: -
CDR3nt: TGTGCCAGCAGTTTTACCGGGGAAGCTTTCTTT; CDR3aa: CASSFTGEAFF; len: 11; v_gene: TRBV12-3/TRBV12-4; j_gene: TRBJ1-1; abundance: -; d_gene: -
CDR3nt: TGTGCCAGCAGCCCGGACAGGGGGGTGCGGCAGTACTTC; CDR3aa: CASSPDRGVRQYF; len: 13; v_gene: TRBV27; j_gene: TRBJ2-7; abundance: -; d_gene: TRBD1
CDR3nt: TGCGCCAGCAGCTACTCCGGGACAGGGGGCGGCTACACCTTC; CDR3aa: CASSYSGTGGGYTF; len: 14; v_gene: TRBV5-1; j_gene: TRBJ1-2; abundance: once; d_gene: TRBD1